The rows below give T cell receptor beta chains drawn from one sample of a study of blood T cell repertoires in COVID-19. Clones were read by immunoSEQ multiplex PCR, and TCRdb kept only the in-frame ones, dropping some. The table lists over 90,000 clones, around 85% of them singletons, with around 25% in the top ten. Sample: peripheral blood. All receptors derive from a man at least 80 years old with active or convalescent COVID-19. Both conserved end residues are part of each CDR3. A D gene is named only where the DNA matches it firmly. The listing skips clone size in some rows; elsewhere it reads once, few, many or a size class.

>17|TRBV5-1|TRBD1|-|TRBJ1-1
TGCGCCAGCAGCGGAATTGGGACAGGAGATATGGGGCCTGAAGCTTTCTTT
CASSGIGTGDMGPEAFF
>15|TRBV19|TRBD1|-|TRBJ1-4
TGTGCCAGTAGTCGCCGGGACAGGGTAGATGAAAAACTGTTTTTT
CASSRRDRVDEKLFF
>15|TRBV18|-|-|TRBJ2-5
TGTGCCAGCTCACCCGATTGGGGGCGCGAGGAGACCCAGTACTTC
CASSPDWGREETQYF
>16|TRBV4-3|TRBD1|-|TRBJ2-1
TGCGCCAGCAGCGTTGGCGGACAGGGGATCTACAATGAGCAGTTCTTC
CASSVGGQGIYNEQFF
>14|TRBV3-1/TRBV3-2|-|once|TRBJ2-1
TGTGCCAGCAGCCAAGATGGTAGAGACAATGAGCAGTTCTTC
CASSQDGRDNEQFF
>14|TRBV6-5|-|-|TRBJ2-1
TGTGCCAGCAGGGGGGCGAGAAGGGTCGATGAGCAGTTCTTC
CASRGARRVDEQFF
>16|TRBV24-1|TRBD1|-|TRBJ2-7
TGTGCCACCAGTGACCCAAGACAGGGGCGAGGAGCCGAGCAGTACTTC
CATSDPRQGRGAEQYF
>17|TRBV18|TRBD2|-|TRBJ2-1
TGTGCCAGCTACCACACTAGCGGCACGAGCTCCTACAATGAGCAGTTCTTC
CASYHTSGTSSYNEQFF
>14|TRBV10-1|TRBD1|-|TRBJ1-2
TGCGCCAGCAGTGAAACAGGGGCATTGAGTGGCTACACCTTC
CASSETGALSGYTF
>19|TRBV27|TRBD2|-|TRBJ2-2
TGTGCCAGCAGTCCCAACCCTCTGACTAGCGCTCAGAACACCGGGGAGCTGTTTTTT
CASSPNPLTSAQNTGELFF
>14|TRBV7-3|-|-|TRBJ1-1
TGTGCCAGCAGCCGAGGCGCGGAGGACACTGAAGCTTTCTTT
CASSRGAEDTEAFF
>15|TRBV5-1|TRBD1|few|TRBJ2-1
TGCGCCAGCAGCTCGGGACAGGGGGCGAGGAATGAGCAGTTCTTC
CASSSGQGARNEQFF
>14|TRBV6-5|-|few|TRBJ1-3
TGTGCCAGCAGCCGCGGGGGCTCTGGAAACACCATATATTTT
CASSRGGSGNTIYF
>16|TRBV27|TRBD1|-|TRBJ1-2
TGTGCCAGCAGTTTATCGGCAGGGGGGCCTAACTATGGCTACACCTTC
CASSLSAGGPNYGYTF
>13|TRBV2|-|once|TRBJ2-1
TGTGCCAGCAGCGGGACTCGGAACAATGAGCAGTTCTTC
CASSGTRNNEQFF
>19|TRBV4-1|TRBD1|-|TRBJ2-6
TGCGCCAGCAGCCAAGTACAGGGACAGGGGGCGGTTGGGGCCAACGTCCTGACTTTC
CASSQVQGQGAVGANVLTF
>17|TRBV6-4|TRBD2|-|TRBJ2-1
TGTGCCAGCAGTGACTCGGGGGGAGGGAGCTCCTACAATGAGCAGTTCTTC
CASSDSGGGSSYNEQFF
>15|TRBV9|TRBD1|once|TRBJ1-4
TGTGCCAGCAGCTACGGGACAGGGGGAGGTGAAAAACTGTTTTTT
CASSYGTGGGEKLFF
>13|TRBV6-5|-|-|TRBJ1-2
TGTGCCAGGTCAACCCCGGAGGGATTTGGCTACACCTTC
CARSTPEGFGYTF
>14|TRBV6-5|-|-|TRBJ2-2
TGTGCGTCGACAGGGAGGACGAACACCGGGGAGCTGTTTTTT
CASTGRTNTGELFF
>15|TRBV7-2|-|-|TRBJ1-3
TGTGCCAGCAGCTACTCCGGGGTCGCTGGAAACACCATATATTTT
CASSYSGVAGNTIYF
>14|TRBV7-8|-|-|TRBJ1-4
TGTGCCAGCAGCTTCCAGGGTGTGGGGGAAAAACTGTTTTTT
CASSFQGVGEKLFF
>15|TRBV7-3|TRBD2|-|TRBJ2-5
TGTGCCAGCAGCTTCGCGGGGGAAAACCAAGAGACCCAGTACTTC
CASSFAGENQETQYF
>14|TRBV7-2|-|-|TRBJ1-2
TGTGCCAGCAGCTTCCTGACAAGCAACTATGGCTACACCTTC
CASSFLTSNYGYTF
>13|TRBV10-3|-|-|TRBJ1-5
TGTGCCATCAGGCCGAGGGTGGACCAGCCCCAGCATTTT
CAIRPRVDQPQHF
>14|TRBV19|-|-|TRBJ2-1
TGTGCCAGTAGTAAGCAGGAAATGGGCAATGAGCAGTTCTTC
CASSKQEMGNEQFF
>15|TRBV7-2|-|-|TRBJ1-4
TGTGCCAGCAGCCCAAGGGGGATGGCTAATGAAAAACTGTTTTTT
CASSPRGMANEKLFF
>15|TRBV6-5|TRBD2|-|TRBJ2-1
TGTGCCAGCATCCCCAGCGGGGGGGCCAGAAATGAGCAGTTCTTC
CASIPSGGARNEQFF
>16|TRBV19|TRBD1|-|TRBJ1-2
TGTGCCAGTAGCCCTCAGACAGGGGACCAAGGCTATGGCTACACCTTC
CASSPQTGDQGYGYTF
>9|TRBV20-1|-|-|TRBJ2-5
TGCAGTGCCGCGGGTCCCCAGTACTTC
CSAAGPQYF
>14|TRBV6-5|TRBD2|-|TRBJ2-7
TGTGCCAGCAGCCGGGAGGGCGGCTCCTACGAGCAGTACTTC
CASSREGGSYEQYF
>15|TRBV5-1|TRBD1|-|TRBJ1-2
TGCGCCAGCAGCTCAGGGCCCGGGACAGGGGGCCCCTACACCTTC
CASSSGPGTGGPYTF
>17|TRBV10-1|-|-|TRBJ2-1
TGCGCCAGCAGTGACCCCCGGGGAGGTGGGGTAAACAATGAGCAGTTCTTC
CASSDPRGGGVNNEQFF
>13|TRBV30|-|-|TRBJ2-2
TGTGCCTGGCGGGACACTCCAACCGGGGAGCTGTTTTTT
CAWRDTPTGELFF
>14|TRBV15|TRBD1|-|TRBJ1-4
TGTGCCACCAGCGGGACAGGGGGGAGAGAAAAACTGTTTTTT
CATSGTGGREKLFF
>14|TRBV14|-|once|TRBJ2-5
TGTGCCAGCAGCCCTCTACTTGGTAGAGAGACCCAGTACTTC
CASSPLLGRETQYF
>13|TRBV5-1|-|-|TRBJ2-2
TGCGCCAGCACGTGGCTTAACACCGGGGAGCTGTTTTTT
CASTWLNTGELFF
>15|TRBV19|-|-|TRBJ1-5
TGTGCCAGTAGTCCGGCACACTATAGCAATCAGCCCCAGCATTTT
CASSPAHYSNQPQHF
>14|TRBV6-5|TRBD2|-|TRBJ2-1
TGTGCCAGCTCTAGCGGGACCTCCTACAATGAGCAGTTCTTC
CASSSGTSYNEQFF
>16|TRBV5-5|TRBD2|-|TRBJ2-1
TGTGCCAGCAGCTTGACTAGCGGGGGGGCCTACAATGAGCAGTTCTTC
CASSLTSGGAYNEQFF
>15|TRBV7-2|TRBD1|-|TRBJ2-2
TGTGCCAGCAGCTTAGTTCAGGGGGCCGGCGGGGAGCTGTTTTTT
CASSLVQGAGGELFF
>14|TRBV7-3|-|-|TRBJ2-3
TGTGCCAGCGGTGGCCCCACCGCCACAGATACGCAGTATTTT
CASGGPTATDTQYF
>16|TRBV10-2|TRBD2|-|TRBJ2-3
TGCGCCAGCAGTGACGTAGCGGGGGGGTCCACAGATACGCAGTATTTT
CASSDVAGGSTDTQYF
>13|TRBV30|TRBD1|few|TRBJ1-1
TGTGCCTGGAGACCTACAGGGGTCACTGAAGCTTTCTTT
CAWRPTGVTEAFF
>14|TRBV5-1|TRBD1|-|TRBJ1-2
TGCGCCAGCAGCCCGGGACAGACTAACTATGGCTACACCTTC
CASSPGQTNYGYTF